Below are 15 T cell receptor beta chains sequenced from a single sample in a study of glioma-infiltrating T cells. The iRepertoire nested amplicon-rescue multiplex PCR amplified TCR alpha and beta CDR3s from RNA. TCRdb reanalysed the multiplex PCR reads using MiXCR and keeps one entry per CDR3 protein. The table shows 110,000 or so distinct CDR3 sequences, with 25% to 30% occurring only once. Material for sequencing was glioma tissue, nonneoplastic brain tissue, or PBMCs (not recorded which). The receptors were gathered from a human donor with low-grade glioma or glioblastoma, undergoing nonglioma brain surgery, or in good health (not recorded which).

This clonotype came up once. Sequence at one end of the junction differs from germline and may be a read error. This chain connects TRBV4-1 to TRBJ2-5; the D call may be TRBD1 or TRBD2 (6 bases each). The germline CDR1 and CDR2 sequences are MGHRA and YSYEKL. There are 16 residues in the CDR3. Written as DNA, the CDR3 is TGCCCCAGCAGCCAAGGGCGGGGCAGGGGACAAGAGACCCAGTACTTC. Protein: CPSSQGRGRGQETQYF.

About this clonotype: This CDR3 is missing its conserved last phenylalanine or tryptophan, likely due to a read error. No DNA is shown, since the ends of the CDR3 on it are uncertain; the CDR3 is the one TCRdb lists. The rearrangement uses TRBV6-2 or TRBV6-3 and TRBJ1-5; the listed D gene, TRBD1, was not tested against the DNA. CDR1 and CDR2 from the germline V gene are MNHEY and SVGEGT. The CDR3 sequence runs 13 residues, both termini included. This chain's CDR3 is CASSYYNMYGTPL.

Many counts were recorded for this clonotype. The rearrangement links TRBV7-2 to TRBJ1-1; TRBD1 aligns across 7 bases. Germline lookup yields CDR1 SGHTA and CDR2 FQGNSA. V lost 5 bases to trimming and J lost 0 bases; unmatched junction nucleotides: 6. The CDR3 consists of 15 residues. The CDR3, as DNA: TGTGCCAGCAGCAGCGACAGGGCCTTGAACACTGAAGCTTTCTTT. Translating it yields CASSSDRALNTEAFF.

This clonotype was seen repeatedly, ten times or more. The chain links TRBV28 to TRBJ1-3; D call uncertain. This CDR3 region has 14 residues. Deletions cut 6 bases from V and 4 bases from J, with 13 bases between. In germline, CDR1 is MDHEN, CDR2 SYDVKM. The CDR3 loop is CASSRPQMGNTIYF. The CDR3 region has the DNA TGTGCCAGCAGCCGTCCACAAATGGGAAACACCATATATTTT.

The gene calls are TRBV24-1 and TRBJ2-3; the D gene is possibly TRBD2 (6 bases). Trimming took 4 bases from V and 2 from J, leaving 15 bases between them. CDR1 KGHDR and CDR2 SFDVKD come from the germline V gene. The length of the CDR3 is 16 residues. CDR3 DNA sequence: TGTGCCACCAGTGAAGGAGGGAGGCAGAACACAGATACGCAGTATTTT. Its protein is CATSEGGRQNTDTQYF.

A note on this clonotype: A much larger clone differs by one base, so this may be a read error. The chain has TRBV7-9 and TRBJ2-7; D call uncertain. Matching the DNA end better, TRBJ2-5 makes the J call doubtful. This CDR3 spans 14 amino acids. The germline V gene has CDR1 SEHNR and CDR2 FQNEAQ (reference sequence). CDR3 in DNA: TGTGCCAGCAGCACCGGCCGGGCCAAAGAGACCCAGTACTTC. It is translated as CASSTGRAKETQYF.

This clonotype occurred many times. The V and J genes are TRBV5-4 and TRBJ2-3, with 10 positions matching TRBD2. V gave up 0 bases and J gave up 7 bases; unmatched junction bases: 5. The CDR3 has 15 amino acids. Germline loops: CDR1 SGHNT, CDR2 YYREEE (reference sequence). In nucleotides, the CDR3 is TGTGCCAGCAGCTTGGAGCGGGGGGGTTGGAATACGCAGTATTTT. The encoded protein is CASSLERGGWNTQYF.

This clonotype has ten or more counts. The CDR3 here is CASKGTEAFF. DNA of the CDR3: TGTGCCAGCAAAGGAACTGAAGCTTTCTTT. The chain employs TRBV14 and TRBJ1-1; D gene ambiguous. There are 10 residues in the CDR3. Germline CDR1 SGHDN, CDR2 FVKESK. V lost 7 bases to trimming and J lost 5 bases, with 5 bases between them.

A word on this clonotype: A much larger clone lies a single base off, so this may be a read error. The V call is TRBV7-9, the J call TRBJ2-5, with D maybe TRBD2 (6 bases). Germline V gives CDR1 SEHNR, CDR2 FQNEAQ (reference sequence). The CDR3 totals 13 residues. The CDR3, as DNA: TGTGCCAGCGGCTTAGTTCGGGGGGAGACCCAGTACTTC. Protein product: CASGLVRGETQYF.

On this clonotype itself: A read error may be the cause here, since a much bigger clone is one base away. CDR3 amino acids: CASSQERQLYEQFF. In DNA, the CDR3 is TGCGCCAGCAGCCAAGAACGGCAACTCTACGAGCAGTTCTTC. The chain has TRBV4-1 and TRBJ2-1; D remains ambiguous. V shed 0 bases and J shed 10 bases, with 13 bases lying between them. CDR1 MGHRA and CDR2 YSYEKL come from the germline V gene. This CDR3 spans 14 amino acids.

The chain joins TRBV18 to TRBJ2-3; TRBD1 is a possible D gene (5 bases). Looked up from germline, CDR1 is KGHSH and CDR2 is LQKENI. Trimming took 0 bases from V and 9 from J, leaving 10 bases between them. This CDR3 comprises 13 residues. CDR3 coding DNA: TGTGCCAGCTCACCACCGGTACAGGACACGCAGTATTTT. Protein: CASSPPVQDTQYF. The complete variable domain, with remaining parts taken from reference TRBV18 and TRBJ2-3, reads NAGVMQNPRHLVRRRGQEARLRCSPMKGHSHVYWYRQLPEEGLKFMVYLQKENIIDESGMPKERFSAEFPKEGPSILRIQQVVRGDSAAYFCASSPPVQDTQYFGPGTRLTVL.

The sample holds many counts of this clonotype. V gene TRBV20-1 combines with J gene TRBJ2-1; D perhaps matches TRBD2 (7 bases). CDR1 is DFQATT and CDR2 is SNEGSKA in the germline V gene (reference sequence). Deletions cut 4 bases from V and 4 bases from J, with 20 bases between. The CDR3 length is 16 residues. CDR3 loop: CSANSFGGRSYNEQFF. In DNA form, the CDR3 reads TGCAGTGCTAATTCTTTCGGGGGGCGGTCTTACAATGAGCAGTTCTTC.

Turning to this clonotype: A single base separates this from a much larger clone, so it may be a read error. The chain couples TRBV11-2 to TRBJ1-1; no firm D call. The CDR3 spans 13 residues. Germline CDR1 is SGHAT and CDR2 is FQNNGV. Here the CDR3 reads CASSKTTGTKAFF. As DNA, the CDR3 is TGTGCCAGCAGCAAAACAACGGGCACTAAAGCTTTCTTT.

This clonotype occurred many times. This chain uses TRBV7-8 with TRBJ2-3; D gene uncertain. The CDR3 consists of 13 residues. V was shortened by 6 bases and J by 8 bases, with 15 bases between the two germline ends. CDR1 is SGHVS, CDR2 FQNEAQ, per germline. The CDR3 DNA reads as TGTGCCAGCAGACAACCTCCCGTCGGTACGCAGTATTTT. Its translation is CASRQPPVGTQYF.

At least ten counts were recorded for this clonotype. The chain joins TRBV20-1 to TRBJ1-1; D is undetermined. The CDR3 length is 14 residues. Deletions cut 4 bases from V and 0 bases from J, with 12 bases between. Looked up from germline, CDR1 is DFQATT and CDR2 is SNEGSKA (reference sequence). CDR3 sequence reads: CSAIRRGMNTEAFF. The CDR3 DNA sequence: TGCAGTGCTATACGGAGAGGGATGAACACTGAAGCTTTCTTT.